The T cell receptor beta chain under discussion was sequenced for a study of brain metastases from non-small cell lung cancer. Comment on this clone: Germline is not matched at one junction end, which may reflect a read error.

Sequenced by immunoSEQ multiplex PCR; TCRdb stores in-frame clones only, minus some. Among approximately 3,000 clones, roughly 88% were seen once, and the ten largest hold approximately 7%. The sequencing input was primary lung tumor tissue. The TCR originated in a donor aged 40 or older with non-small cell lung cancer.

DNA of the CDR3: TGTGCCAACTCACCTAGCTACGAGCAGTACTTC. Protein: CANSPSYEQYF. V gene TRBV18 combines with J gene TRBJ2-7; no definite D call. The germline V gene has CDR1 KGHSH and CDR2 LQKENI. The CDR3 contains 11 residues.